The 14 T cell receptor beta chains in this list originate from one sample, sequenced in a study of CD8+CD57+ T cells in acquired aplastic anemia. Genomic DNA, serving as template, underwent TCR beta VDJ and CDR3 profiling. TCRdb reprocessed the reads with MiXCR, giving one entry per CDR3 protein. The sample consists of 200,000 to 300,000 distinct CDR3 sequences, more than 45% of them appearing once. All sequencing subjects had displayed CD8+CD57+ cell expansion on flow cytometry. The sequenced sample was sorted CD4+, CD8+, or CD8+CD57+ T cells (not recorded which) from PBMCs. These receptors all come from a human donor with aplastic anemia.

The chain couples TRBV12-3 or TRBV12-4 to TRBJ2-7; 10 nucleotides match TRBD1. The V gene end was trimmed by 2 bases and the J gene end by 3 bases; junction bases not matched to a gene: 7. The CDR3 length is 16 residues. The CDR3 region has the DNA TGTGCCAGCAGTTTAAGGGACAGGGGCTTCTACTACGAGCAGTACTTC. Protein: CASSLRDRGFYYEQYF.

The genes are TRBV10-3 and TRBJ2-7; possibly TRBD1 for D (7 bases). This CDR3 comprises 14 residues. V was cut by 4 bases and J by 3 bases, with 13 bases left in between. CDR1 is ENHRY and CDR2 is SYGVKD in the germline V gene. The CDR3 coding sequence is TGTGCCATCAGTGGACAGGGACTTAACTACGAGCAGTACTTC. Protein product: CAISGQGLNYEQYF.

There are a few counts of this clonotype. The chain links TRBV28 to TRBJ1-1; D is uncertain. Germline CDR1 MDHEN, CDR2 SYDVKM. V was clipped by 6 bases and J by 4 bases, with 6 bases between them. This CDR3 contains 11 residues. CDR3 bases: TGTGCCAGCAGCCCTGCCACTGAAGCTTTCTTT. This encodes CASSPATEAFF.

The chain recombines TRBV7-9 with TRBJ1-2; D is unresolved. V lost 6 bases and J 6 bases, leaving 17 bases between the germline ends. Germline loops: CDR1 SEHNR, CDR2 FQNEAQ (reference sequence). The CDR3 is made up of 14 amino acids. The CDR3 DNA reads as TGTGCCAGCAGTCCCCGGTCGACGCGGAATGGCTACACCTTC. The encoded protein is CASSPRSTRNGYTF.

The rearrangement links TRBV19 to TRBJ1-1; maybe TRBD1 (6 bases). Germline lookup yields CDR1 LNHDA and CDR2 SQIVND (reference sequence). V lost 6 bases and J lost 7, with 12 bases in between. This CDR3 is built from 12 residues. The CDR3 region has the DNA TGTGCCAGTAGGTCGAGGGGGAGTGAAGCTTTCTTT. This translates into CASRSRGSEAFF. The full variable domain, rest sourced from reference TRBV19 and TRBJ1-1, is DGGITQSPKYLFRKEGQNVTLSCEQNLNHDAMYWYRQDPGQGLRLIYYSQIVNDFQKGDIAEGYSVSREKKESFPLTVTSAQKNPTAFYLCASRSRGSEAFFGQGTRLTVV.

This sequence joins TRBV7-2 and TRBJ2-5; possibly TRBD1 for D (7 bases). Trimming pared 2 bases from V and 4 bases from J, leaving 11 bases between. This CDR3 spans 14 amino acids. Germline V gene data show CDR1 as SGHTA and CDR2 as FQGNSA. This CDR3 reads CASSLNQGGETQYF. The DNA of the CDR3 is TGTGCCAGCAGCTTAAATCAGGGGGGAGAGACCCAGTACTTC.

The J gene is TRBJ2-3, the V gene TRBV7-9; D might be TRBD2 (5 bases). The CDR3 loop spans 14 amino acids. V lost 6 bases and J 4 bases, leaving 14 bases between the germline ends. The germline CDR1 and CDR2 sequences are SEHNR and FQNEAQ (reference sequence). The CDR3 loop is CASSSTEESDTQYF. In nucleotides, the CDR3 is TGTGCCAGCAGTTCGACGGAGGAGTCAGATACGCAGTATTTT.

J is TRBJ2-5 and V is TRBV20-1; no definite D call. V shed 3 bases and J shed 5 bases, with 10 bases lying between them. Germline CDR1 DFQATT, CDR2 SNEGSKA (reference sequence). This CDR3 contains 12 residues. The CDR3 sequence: CSASGPQETQYF. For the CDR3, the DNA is TGCAGTGCTAGTGGGCCTCAGGAGACCCAGTACTTC.

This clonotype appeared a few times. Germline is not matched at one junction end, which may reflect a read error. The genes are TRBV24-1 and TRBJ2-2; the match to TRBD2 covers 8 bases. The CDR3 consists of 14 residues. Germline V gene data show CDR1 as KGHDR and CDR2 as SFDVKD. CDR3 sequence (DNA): TGTGCCACCAATGATACCGGGACTAGCGGGGAGCTGTTTTTT. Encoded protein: CATNDTGTSGELFF.

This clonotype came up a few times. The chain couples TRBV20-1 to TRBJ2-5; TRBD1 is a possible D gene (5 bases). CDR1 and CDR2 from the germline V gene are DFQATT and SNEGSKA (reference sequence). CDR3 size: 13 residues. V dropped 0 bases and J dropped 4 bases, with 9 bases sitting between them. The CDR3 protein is CSARDHQGETQYF. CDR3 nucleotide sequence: TGCAGTGCTAGAGATCACCAGGGAGAGACCCAGTACTTC.

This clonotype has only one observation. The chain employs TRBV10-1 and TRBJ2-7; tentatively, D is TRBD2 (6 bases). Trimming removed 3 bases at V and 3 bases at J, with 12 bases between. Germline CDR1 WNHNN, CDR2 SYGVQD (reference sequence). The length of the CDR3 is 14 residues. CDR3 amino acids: CASSDGGVGYEQYF. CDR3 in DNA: TGCGCCAGCAGTGATGGAGGGGTAGGCTACGAGCAGTACTTC.

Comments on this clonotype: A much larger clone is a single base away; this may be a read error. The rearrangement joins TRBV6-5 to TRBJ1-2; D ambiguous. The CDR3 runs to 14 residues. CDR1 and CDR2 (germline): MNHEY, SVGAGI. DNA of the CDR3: TGTGCCGGCAGACGGGTCCGGAGAAACTATGGCTACACCTTC. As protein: CAGRRVRRNYGYTF.

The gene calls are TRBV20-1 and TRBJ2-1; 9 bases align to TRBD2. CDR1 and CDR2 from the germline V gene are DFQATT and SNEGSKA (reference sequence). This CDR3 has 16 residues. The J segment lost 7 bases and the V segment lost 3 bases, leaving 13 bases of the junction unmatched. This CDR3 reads CSASSYLAGALNEQFF. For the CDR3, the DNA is TGCAGTGCTAGTTCCTACTTAGCGGGAGCTCTAAATGAGCAGTTCTTC.

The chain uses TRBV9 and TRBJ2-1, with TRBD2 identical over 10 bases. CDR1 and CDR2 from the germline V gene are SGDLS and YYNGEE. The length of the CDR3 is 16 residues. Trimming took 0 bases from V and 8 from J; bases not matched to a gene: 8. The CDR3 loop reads CASSVGFSGGAYEQFF. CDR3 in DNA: TGTGCCAGCAGCGTAGGTTTCAGCGGGGGGGCCTATGAGCAGTTCTTC.